A selection of T cell receptor beta chains follows, all from one sample in a study of blood T cell repertoires in COVID-19. Sequenced by immunoSEQ multiplex PCR; TCRdb stores in-frame clones only, minus some. The table records under 300,000 clones, 90% of them present only once. The sequenced material came from peripheral blood. Receptors were obtained from a woman in her sixties or seventies with COVID-19, enrolled during active disease. Both conserved end residues are part of each CDR3. Each record gives: J gene, D gene, CDR3 length, V gene, clone size, CDR3 DNA, CDR3 protein. The D gene is left open where the match is weak. Expanded clones get a size class; other rows say once, few or many, or leave the size out.

>TRBJ1-1|TRBD1|16|TRBV7-9|.
TGTGCCAGCAGCCCTCGCGACAGGGGCCGAAACACTGAAGCTTTCTTT
CASSPRDRGRNTEAFF
>TRBJ1-4|.|17|TRBV9|.
TGTGCCAGCAGCCCTCTCGGCGGGGGTGCAACTAATGAAAAACTGTTTTTT
CASSPLGGGATNEKLFF
>TRBJ1-2|.|14|TRBV3-1/TRBV3-2|.
TGTGCCAGCAGCCAAGGAAACCAGGGAAGGCCCTACACCTTC
CASSQGNQGRPYTF
>TRBJ2-7|TRBD1|16|TRBV18|once
TGTGCCAGCTCACAGACTCCCCAAGGGGGCCCCTACGAGCAGTACTTC
CASSQTPQGGPYEQYF
>TRBJ1-3|TRBD1|16|TRBV4-2|few
TGTGCCAGCAGCCAAGGGCAGGGGGCAGGAGGAAACACCATATATTTT
CASSQGQGAGGNTIYF
>TRBJ2-3|.|15|TRBV4-3|.
TGCGCCAGCAGCCAAAGGGGATTCCTCACAGATACGCAGTATTTT
CASSQRGFLTDTQYF
>TRBJ2-7|TRBD1|18|TRBV27|.
TGTGCCAGCAGCGCATTGACAGGGGGCGCTTGGGATGACTATGAGCAGTACTTC
CASSALTGGAWDDYEQYF
>TRBJ1-1|.|13|TRBV19|.
TGTGCCAGTAGTCTTAGACAGAACACTGAAGCTTTCTTT
CASSLRQNTEAFF
>TRBJ2-5|TRBD2|17|TRBV7-2|.
TGTGCCAGCAGTTTCGGACTAGCGGGGGGGCATCAAGAGACCCAGTACTTC
CASSFGLAGGHQETQYF
>TRBJ2-7|.|16|TRBV27|.
TGTGCCAGCAGTTCCTCCGCCCCGGCGGAGACCTACGAGCAGTACTTC
CASSSSAPAETYEQYF
>TRBJ1-6|TRBD1|15|TRBV19|.
TGTGCCAGTAGTTCCACAGGGGGGGACAATTCACCCCTCCACTTT
CASSSTGGDNSPLHF
>TRBJ1-1|.|14|TRBV19|.
TGTGCCAGTAGTATAGACGGACAGTACACTGAAGCTTTCTTT
CASSIDGQYTEAFF
>TRBJ2-1|TRBD2|16|TRBV7-2|once
TGTGCCAGCAGGCGGGAGGGGGGAAACTCCTACAATGAGCAGTTCTTC
CASRREGGNSYNEQFF
>TRBJ2-2|TRBD1|15|TRBV6-2/TRBV6-3|.
TGTGCCAGCAGTTCCGGGACAGAAATCACCGGGGAGCTGTTTTTT
CASSSGTEITGELFF
>TRBJ1-5|.|17|TRBV6-2/TRBV6-3|.
TGTGCCAGCAGTTACTCGGCAGGGGCTGTGAGCAATCAGCCCCAGCATTTT
CASSYSAGAVSNQPQHF
>TRBJ1-2|TRBD1|14|TRBV19|.
TGTGCCAGTAGGAGGATGGGACAGGGCTATGGCTACACCTTC
CASRRMGQGYGYTF
>TRBJ2-5|TRBD2|16|TRBV3-1/TRBV3-2|.
TGTGCCAGCAGCCAAGATCTTCGCGGGGGAAAAGAGACCCAGTACTTC
CASSQDLRGGKETQYF
>TRBJ1-2|TRBD1|14|TRBV6-6|.
TGTGCCAGCAGAGCGACAGGGGATGGGTATGGCTACACCTTC
CASRATGDGYGYTF
>TRBJ1-2|TRBD1|15|TRBV6-5|.
TGTGCCAGCAGGACGCCGAGACAGGGGGTGTACGGCTACACCTTC
CASRTPRQGVYGYTF
>TRBJ1-1|TRBD1|15|TRBV4-3|.
TGCGCCAGCAGCCAAGATTTAAGTCGGAGGGGGCGGGCTTTCTTT
CASSQDLSRRGRAFF
>TRBJ2-4|.|15|TRBV3-1/TRBV3-2|once
TGTGCCAGCAGCCAAGTGCTCGGGTCCAAAAACATTCAGTACTTC
CASSQVLGSKNIQYF
>TRBJ1-5|.|14|TRBV3-1/TRBV3-2|.
TGTGCCAGCAGCCCTACCCTCAATGGTCAGCCCCAGCATTTT
CASSPTLNGQPQHF
>TRBJ1-5|.|15|TRBV2|.
TGTGCCAGCATGTCTAGACTGTATAGCAATCAGCCCCAGCATTTT
CASMSRLYSNQPQHF
>TRBJ1-3|.|16|TRBV5-1|.
TGCGCCAGCAGCTTGGGGAGACGGGACTCTGGAAACACCATATATTTT
CASSLGRRDSGNTIYF
>TRBJ2-3|.|15|TRBV7-3|.
TGTGCCAGCAGCTTAAACGGGGGTGCATCAGATACGCAGTATTTT
CASSLNGGASDTQYF
>TRBJ1-1|.|13|TRBV19|.
TGTGCCAGTAGTATAAACAGGAACACTGAAGCTTTCTTT
CASSINRNTEAFF
>TRBJ2-7|TRBD2|17|TRBV9|.
TGTGCCAGCAGCGCATCCAGACTAGCGGGGGGGCTCCACGAGCAGTACTTC
CASSASRLAGGLHEQYF
>TRBJ1-5|.|13|TRBV19|.
TGTGCCAGTAAGGACCAGGGGCCTCAGCCCCAGCATTTT
CASKDQGPQPQHF
>TRBJ2-3|.|14|TRBV2|once
TGTGCCAGCAGTGAAGCCCTAGCAACAGATACGCAGTATTTT
CASSEALATDTQYF
>TRBJ1-5|TRBD1|16|TRBV15|.
TGTGCCACCAGCAGAGATTCGAGACAGGGGGATCAGCCCCAGCATTTT
CATSRDSRQGDQPQHF
>TRBJ1-3|TRBD1|15|TRBV18|.
TGTGCCAGCTCACCATTCGGGACAGCGAGAAACACCATATATTTT
CASSPFGTARNTIYF
>TRBJ1-4|TRBD1|16|TRBV3-1/TRBV3-2|.
TGTGCCAGCAGCCAATTCCAGGGGGTAACTAATGAAAAACTGTTTTTT
CASSQFQGVTNEKLFF
>TRBJ1-1|.|13|TRBV7-2|.
TGTGCCAGCAGCTTAGGGCAGGTCACTGAAGCTTTCTTT
CASSLGQVTEAFF
>TRBJ1-1|TRBD1|15|TRBV27|once
TGTGCCAGCGGATCCTCCTCGACAGGGGGCACTGAAGCTTTCTTT
CASGSSSTGGTEAFF
>TRBJ2-7|TRBD1|15|TRBV6-5|.
TGTGCCAGCAGGGCCGGACAGGGGGCCTCCTACGAGCAGTACTTC
CASRAGQGASYEQYF
>TRBJ2-7|TRBD1|14|TRBV5-5|.
TGTGCCAGCAGCTTCCGGGACAGAGACTACGAGCAGTACTTC
CASSFRDRDYEQYF
>TRBJ1-3|.|15|TRBV12-5|few
TGTGCTAGTGGTTCCCCCAGGCCCTCTGGAAACACCATATATTTT
CASGSPRPSGNTIYF
>TRBJ1-5|.|15|TRBV5-6|.
TGTGCCAGCAGCTTGGCAGTCAATAGCAATCAGCCCCAGCATTTT
CASSLAVNSNQPQHF
>TRBJ1-6|.|14|TRBV10-3|.
TGTGCCATCAGTGAGATCGGTAATAATTCACCCCTCCACTTT
CAISEIGNNSPLHF
>TRBJ1-1|.|11|TRBV7-8|.
TGTGCCAGCAGCCACATCACTGAAGCTTTCTTT
CASSHITEAFF
>TRBJ1-1|.|15|TRBV6-5|once
TGTGCCAGTATTCTCCGACAGGCCACCAACACTGAAGCTTTCTTT
CASILRQATNTEAFF